This TCR beta chain was documented in a study of spatial heterogeneity in lung cancer. Time point defined: sample taken at primary tumor resection. Each CDR3 protein gets one entry after TCRdb re-called the 5' RACE reads with MiXCR. The top ten clones hold more than 40% of a sample with tens of thousands of distinct CDR3 sequences, 12% of them seen once. The CDR3 length is 17 residues. After removal of 5 bases from V and 5 bases from J, the junction contained 7 bases not matched to a gene. Germline CDR1 and CDR2: KGHDR and SFDVKD. This receptor was obtained from a male donor with early-stage non-small cell lung cancer. Sequencing was performed on PBMCs, taken at surgery. This chain joins TRBV24-1 and TRBJ2-3; 15 bases agree with TRBD2. The CDR3 DNA reads TGTGCCACCAGTGGCGGGACTAGCGGGGGGACGAGAGATACGCAGTATTTT. It yields the protein CATSGGTSGGTRDTQYF.